The 13 T cell receptor beta chains reported below all come from one sample, sequenced in a study of blood T cell repertoires in COVID-19. Method: immunoSEQ multiplex PCR; TCRdb's copy keeps in-frame clones and lacks some. The sample lists fewer than 250,000 clones, roughly four fifths occurring once. The specimen was peripheral blood. These TCRs come from a woman between 45 and 60 years old with acute or convalescent COVID-19.

The V call is TRBV3-1 (or the pseudogene TRBV3-2), the J call TRBJ2-1; 7 positions match TRBD2. V gave up 4 bases and J gave up 3 bases; unmatched junction bases: 12. Germline values: CDR1 LGHDT, CDR2 YNNKEL (reference sequence). This CDR3 is built from 17 residues. The CDR3 bases are TGTGCCAGCAGCCCGGAGCAAGCGGGACTTTACTACAATGAGCAGTTCTTC. Amino acid sequence: CASSPEQAGLYYNEQFF.

This clone was counted only a few times. The V call is TRBV7-2, the J call TRBJ1-1; D might be TRBD1 (6 bases). With 7 bases removed from V and 5 bases from J, the gap between germline ends came to 17 bases. CDR3 length: 14 residues. The V gene's germline CDR1 is SGHTA and CDR2 FQGNSA. The CDR3 reads CASTPGVHKTEAFF. In nucleotides, the CDR3 is TGTGCCAGCACCCCAGGGGTACATAAAACTGAAGCTTTCTTT.

This clone was observed a handful of times. The rearrangement links TRBV5-1 to TRBJ1-4; 9 nucleotides line up with TRBD1. V dropped 1 base and J dropped 7; count of bases not matched to a gene: 8. The CDR3 sequence is 16 residues long. Germline V gene data show CDR1 as SGHRS and CDR2 as YFSETQ. The CDR3 spells CASSLSLGTGTEKLFF. The CDR3 DNA follows: TGCGCCAGCAGCTTGAGCCTTGGGACAGGGACTGAAAAACTGTTTTTT.

The rearrangement joins TRBV5-1 to TRBJ2-1, with 8 bases that match TRBD2. The CDR3 sequence is 16 residues long. CDR1 is SGHRS, CDR2 YFSETQ, per germline. The J segment lost 6 bases and the V segment lost 0 bases, leaving 8 bases of the junction unmatched. The CDR3 region has the DNA TGCGCCAGCAGCTTGGGCGGGGGGCCTTTTATCAATGAGCAGTTCTTC. Translated: CASSLGGGPFINEQFF.

The V and J genes are TRBV5-8 and TRBJ2-1; perhaps TRBD2 as D (5 bases). In germline, CDR1 is SGHTS, CDR2 YDEGEE. CDR3 size: 14 residues. Trimming took off 2 bases at V and 8 bases at J, with 14 bases between the two ends. DNA for the CDR3: TGTGCCAGCAGCTTTCCACCGGGGAGTGATGAGCAGTTCTTC. Translating gives CASSFPPGSDEQFF.

Only one count was recorded for this clone. This chain joins TRBV6-2 or TRBV6-3 and TRBJ1-2; perhaps TRBD1 as D (6 bases). Germline V gene data show CDR1 as MNHEY and CDR2 as SVGEGT. V shed 5 bases and J shed 3 bases, with 10 bases lying between them. The CDR3 spans 13 residues. The chain's CDR3 is CASSADSYYGYTF. As DNA, the CDR3 is TGTGCCAGCAGTGCGGACAGCTACTATGGCTACACCTTC.

The CDR3 coding sequence is TGTGCCAGCAGCTCCCCCCTTTTGAGCGCCGGGGAGCTGTTTTTT. Amino acid sequence: CASSSPLLSAGELFF. The chain is built from TRBV11-2 and TRBJ2-2; D gene unclear. Deletions cut 4 bases from V and 6 bases from J, with 15 bases between. Germline CDR1 SGHAT, CDR2 FQNNGV. The CDR3 has 15 amino acids.

The chain links TRBV9 to TRBJ2-3; 8 bases agree with TRBD2. CDR1 SGDLS and CDR2 YYNGEE come from the germline V gene. The CDR3 loop spans 15 amino acids. The V segment lost 4 bases and the J segment 4 bases; nucleotides outside the gene matches: 8. CDR3 region: CASSRSGGSADTQYF. The DNA of the CDR3 is TGTGCCAGCAGCAGAAGCGGGGGTTCCGCAGATACGCAGTATTTT.

This clone was observed once. The J gene is TRBJ2-7, the V gene TRBV15; 8 bases are shared with TRBD2. Germline-derived CDR1 and CDR2 are LNHNV and YYDKDF (reference sequence). Trimming cost V 6 bases and J 0 bases; bases outside gene matches: 4. The CDR3 length is 14 residues. This CDR3 reads CATSLAGNSYEQYF. The CDR3 coding sequence is TGTGCCACCAGTTTAGCGGGGAACTCCTACGAGCAGTACTTC. The variable domain in full, completed from reference TRBV15 and TRBJ2-7, reads DAMVIQNPRYQVTQFGKPVTLSCSQTLNHNVMYWYQQKSSQAPKLLFHYYDKDFNNEADTPDNFQSRRPNTSFCFLDIRSPGLGDTAMYLCATSLAGNSYEQYFGPGTRLTVT.

The chain couples TRBV27 to TRBJ2-7, with a possible D match to TRBD2 (6 bases). CDR1 and CDR2 (germline): MNHEY, SMNVEV (reference sequence). V lost 1 base and J 6 bases, leaving 22 bases between the germline ends. CDR3 length equals 17 residues. The CDR3 nucleotides are TGTGCCAGCAGTTTATGGCCAGGGAGGACTACGGGGAGCGAGCAGTACTTC. Protein product: CASSLWPGRTTGSEQYF.

This chain uses TRBV6-5 with TRBJ2-1; 9 bases agree with TRBD1. The germline CDR1 and CDR2 sequences are MNHEY and SVGAGI. The CDR3 has 16 amino acids. J was trimmed by 4 bases and V by 4 bases; bases with no gene match: 8. The CDR3 sequence: CASSFGTGIGYNEQFF. The CDR3 DNA follows: TGTGCCAGCAGTTTCGGGACAGGGATAGGATACAATGAGCAGTTCTTC.

This clone has only a few counts. The chain recombines TRBV6-8 with TRBJ1-2; possible D gene TRBD1, 5 bases. The V gene's germline CDR1 is MNHGY and CDR2 SAAAGT. V gave up 0 bases and J gave up 0 bases, with 11 bases separating them. CDR3 length equals 16 residues. The CDR3 nucleotides are TGTGCCAGCAGTTACTCCAGCCAGGGCGCTAACTATGGCTACACCTTC. As protein: CASSYSSQGANYGYTF.

The rearrangement uses TRBV20-1 and TRBJ2-7; 9 positions match TRBD1. After removal of 3 bases from V and 7 bases from J, the junction contained 7 bases not matched to a gene. This CDR3 has 13 residues. The germline gives CDR1 DFQATT, CDR2 SNEGSKA (reference sequence). This CDR3 reads CSASSDRGKEQYF. The CDR3 DNA sequence: TGCAGTGCTAGTTCGGACAGGGGAAAGGAGCAGTACTTC.